These T cell receptor beta chains were read from a single sample in a study of T cell clones after liver transplantation. Assay: immunoSEQ multiplex PCR; the TCRdb copy retains only in-frame clones and omits some. The sample carries around 100,000 clones, 84% recorded once. Specimen: CD4+ T cells from blood, collected around 4 years after liver transplant. The receptors were sampled from a human patient who received a liver transplant. Some T cells may trace back to the graft donor. Both conserved end residues are part of each CDR3. The order of the fields is D gene, J gene, clone size, V gene, CDR3 DNA, CDR3 protein. D genes are given only for firm matches. Rows give clone size only sometimes, using once, few, many, or a class for an expanded clone.

>TRBD1|TRBJ2-7|NA|TRBV13
TGTGCCAGCAGCAAAGGGGGACAGGGAGGCCACGAGCAGTACTTC
CASSKGGQGGHEQYF
>NA|TRBJ1-3|NA|TRBV27
TGTGCCAGCAGTACGGCGCGCTCTGGAAACACCATATATTTT
CASSTARSGNTIYF
>NA|TRBJ2-3|NA|TRBV10-3
TGTGCCATCAGTGAGTCGCCAGGACTGACAGATACGCAGTATTTT
CAISESPGLTDTQYF
>NA|TRBJ1-4|NA|TRBV28
TGTGCCAGCAGTCCACCAGTGAATAGGGAAAAACTGTTTTTT
CASSPPVNREKLFF
>NA|TRBJ1-5|NA|TRBV6-1
TGTGCCAGCAAAGAGCAGGGGAATCAGCCCCAGCATTTT
CASKEQGNQPQHF
>NA|TRBJ2-3|NA|TRBV5-1
TGCGCCAGCAGCTTGGGAAGGCTTAACACAGATACGCAGTATTTT
CASSLGRLNTDTQYF
>TRBD2|TRBJ2-1|NA|TRBV5-1
TGCGCCAGCAGGGACCAGCGGGGTGGGAATGAGCAGTTCTTC
CASRDQRGGNEQFF
>TRBD1|TRBJ2-7|NA|TRBV7-8
TGTGCCAGCAGCGAGGGACAGGGGGTCCACGAGCAGTACTTC
CASSEGQGVHEQYF
>NA|TRBJ1-2|few|TRBV7-8
TGTGCCAGCAGACGGGCGGGCGGCTACACCTTC
CASRRAGGYTF
>TRBD1|TRBJ1-3|once|TRBV14
TGTGCCAGCAGCCCCCGGACAGGGGGTAACACCATATATTTT
CASSPRTGGNTIYF
>TRBD1|TRBJ2-1|NA|TRBV18
TGTGCCAGCTCACTCCGACAGGGCCGCTACAATGAGCAGTTCTTC
CASSLRQGRYNEQFF
>TRBD2|TRBJ2-1|few|TRBV5-1
TGCGCCAGCAGCTTGGCCAAGATAGCGGGAGGGGAGCAGTTCTTC
CASSLAKIAGGEQFF
>TRBD1|TRBJ2-7|NA|TRBV6-1
TGTGCCAGCAGTGCTGGGACAGGGGGTGATATTGTCTACGAGCAGTACTTC
CASSAGTGGDIVYEQYF
>TRBD2|TRBJ2-1|NA|TRBV6-1
TGTGCCAGCAGTGAAAGGTCTAGCGGGGGGGCTCACGGTGAGCAGTTCTTC
CASSERSSGGAHGEQFF
>TRBD1|TRBJ1-5|NA|TRBV2
TGTGCCAGCAGTGAAGCACACGACAGGGACAGGGGTCAGCCCCAGCATTTT
CASSEAHDRDRGQPQHF
>NA|TRBJ2-3|NA|TRBV28
TGTGCCAGCAGCCGAGACAGCTTGGCTAGCACAGATACGCAGTATTTT
CASSRDSLASTDTQYF
>NA|TRBJ2-1|NA|TRBV19
TGTGCCAGTAGTATCCTGGCCGGGGGTTCTGAGCAGTTCTTC
CASSILAGGSEQFF
>NA|TRBJ1-2|NA|TRBV5-6
TGTGCCAGCAGCTTTCAAGGCAGAGTCTATGGCTACACCTTC
CASSFQGRVYGYTF
>NA|TRBJ1-5|NA|TRBV19
TGTGCCAGTAGTGGGGGAGATAGGCAGGGTCAGCCCCAGCATTTT
CASSGGDRQGQPQHF
>NA|TRBJ1-1|few|TRBV2
TGTGCCAGCACCCGGGGCGTGAACACTGAAGCTTTCTTT
CASTRGVNTEAFF
>TRBD1|TRBJ2-7|once|TRBV27
TGTGCCAGCAGTAAACAGGGGGCACTACCCTACGAGCAGTACTTC
CASSKQGALPYEQYF
>NA|TRBJ2-7|NA|TRBV28
TGTGCCAGCCGGGGTAATACTAGCCCAATCGAGCAGTACTTC
CASRGNTSPIEQYF
>TRBD1|TRBJ2-5|NA|TRBV5-1
TGCGCCAGCAGCTTGCTGGGACAGGGGGCAGAGACCCAGTACTTC
CASSLLGQGAETQYF
>TRBD2|TRBJ2-5|NA|TRBV5-1
TGCGCCAGCAGCTTGGGCGGGAGGAAAGAGACCCAGTACTTC
CASSLGGRKETQYF
>NA|TRBJ1-2|NA|TRBV27
TGTGCCAGCAGTTTTGACAGGAACATGGACTATGGCTACACCTTC
CASSFDRNMDYGYTF
>NA|TRBJ2-1|NA|TRBV18
TGTGCCAGCTCACCGAACACAGGGATCTCCTACAATGAGCAGTTCTTC
CASSPNTGISYNEQFF
>NA|TRBJ2-1|NA|TRBV2
TGTGCCAGCAGTGATCCCCTGACAGTCCAGTTCTTC
CASSDPLTVQFF
>NA|TRBJ1-1|NA|TRBV27
TGTGCCAGCAAAGTTACAGGGCTAGGCAACACTGAAGCTTTCTTT
CASKVTGLGNTEAFF
>NA|TRBJ2-5|NA|TRBV11-1
TGTGCCAGCAGCCGTTGGGGGAGAGAGACCCAGTACTTC
CASSRWGRETQYF
>TRBD2|TRBJ2-7|NA|TRBV7-2
TGTGCCAGCTCTCATAGCGCGGGAGGCCACGAGCAGTACTTC
CASSHSAGGHEQYF
>TRBD1|TRBJ2-1|NA|TRBV28
TGTGCCAGCAGCCCGACAGGGAGATTCTACAATGAGCAGTTCTTC
CASSPTGRFYNEQFF
>NA|TRBJ2-1|once|TRBV7-2
TGTGCCAGCAGCTCACAGGGACGGAGCTCCTACAATGAGCAGTTCTTC
CASSSQGRSSYNEQFF
>TRBD2|TRBJ2-3|NA|TRBV7-3
TGTGCCAGCAGCTCGGGACTAGCGAGCACAGATACGCAGTATTTT
CASSSGLASTDTQYF
>NA|TRBJ1-3|once|TRBV6-5
TGTGCCAGCAGTTACTCGATTCTCTCTGGAAACACCATATATTTT
CASSYSILSGNTIYF
>NA|TRBJ2-5|NA|TRBV4-2
TGTGCCAGCAGCCCCTCTCGCGGGGACTTTCAAGAGACCCAGTACTTC
CASSPSRGDFQETQYF
>TRBD2|TRBJ2-3|NA|TRBV15
TGTGCCACCAGCAAAGGACTAGCGGGAGGGGGATCAAGTACAGATACGCAGTATTTT
CATSKGLAGGGSSTDTQYF
>NA|TRBJ1-5|NA|TRBV6-1
TGTGCCAGCAGTGAGGGAACTAATCAGCCCCAGCATTTT
CASSEGTNQPQHF
>NA|TRBJ1-4|once|TRBV7-5
TGTGTCAGAAGCCTAGAAACCGAGGGACACGAAGGGGAAAAACTGTTTTTT
CVRSLETEGHEGEKLFF
>NA|TRBJ2-7|NA|TRBV5-1
TGCGCCAGCAGCTTGGTTGTGTCCCCTTACGAGCAGTACTTC
CASSLVVSPYEQYF
>TRBD2|TRBJ2-1|NA|TRBV5-1
TGCGCCAGCAGCTCCCGGATTAGCGGGGGCTACAATGAGCAGTTCTTC
CASSSRISGGYNEQFF
>NA|TRBJ1-4|NA|TRBV27
TGTGCCAGCAGTTTATTGTTTGCGGGCAGGAATGAAAAACTGTTTTTT
CASSLLFAGRNEKLFF
>NA|TRBJ2-1|NA|TRBV30
TGTGCCTGGGCCCCAGGGGGGACCTACAATGAGCAGTTCTTC
CAWAPGGTYNEQFF
>TRBD2|TRBJ2-3|NA|TRBV11-2
TGTGCCAGCAGCTTAGCGGGAGGCGTCACAGATACGCAGTATTTT
CASSLAGGVTDTQYF
>NA|TRBJ1-4|few|TRBV27
TGTGCCAGCAGTCCCCTTTCGGTGGGGGTTCGAGAAAAACTGTTTTTT
CASSPLSVGVREKLFF
>NA|TRBJ2-7|NA|TRBV6-1
TGTGCCAGCAGTGATACACTCAATAGGCTTTCCTACGAGCAGTACTTC
CASSDTLNRLSYEQYF
>TRBD1|TRBJ1-1|NA|TRBV19
TGTGCCAGTATCAACCGGCACCCCGGGACAGGGAACGGGAACACTGAAGCTTTCTTT
CASINRHPGTGNGNTEAFF
>NA|TRBJ1-4|NA|TRBV23-1
TGCGCCAGCAGTCAACAGGGGTATGCCCCTTTGGAAAAACTGTTTTTT
CASSQQGYAPLEKLFF
>NA|TRBJ2-3|once|TRBV27
TGTGCCAGCAGTTTATCGCGGCTGGATACGCAGTATTTT
CASSLSRLDTQYF
>NA|TRBJ2-7|NA|TRBV15
TGTGCCACCAGCAGCCCGGCGGGGCAGTACTTC
CATSSPAGQYF
>TRBD2|TRBJ2-7|NA|TRBV18
TGTGCCAGCTCACCGACTAGCGGGAGCTCCTACGAGCAGTACTTC
CASSPTSGSSYEQYF
>NA|TRBJ1-4|NA|TRBV9
TGTGCCAGCAGCTCAGAATATGACAGCCCCCAAAATAATGAAAAACTGTTTTTT
CASSSEYDSPQNNEKLFF